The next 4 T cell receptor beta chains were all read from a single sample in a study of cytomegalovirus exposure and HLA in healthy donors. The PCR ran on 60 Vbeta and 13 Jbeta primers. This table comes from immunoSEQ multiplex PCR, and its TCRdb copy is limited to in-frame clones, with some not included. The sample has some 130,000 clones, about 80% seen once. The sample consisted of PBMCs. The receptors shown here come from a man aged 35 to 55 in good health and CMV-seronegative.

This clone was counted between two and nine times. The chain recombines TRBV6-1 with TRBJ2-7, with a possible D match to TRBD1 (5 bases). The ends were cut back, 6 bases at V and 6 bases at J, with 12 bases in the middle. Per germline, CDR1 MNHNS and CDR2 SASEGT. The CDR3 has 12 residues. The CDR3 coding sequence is TGTGCCAGCAGAGACCCCAGGGTCGAGCAGTACTTC. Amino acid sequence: CASRDPRVEQYF.

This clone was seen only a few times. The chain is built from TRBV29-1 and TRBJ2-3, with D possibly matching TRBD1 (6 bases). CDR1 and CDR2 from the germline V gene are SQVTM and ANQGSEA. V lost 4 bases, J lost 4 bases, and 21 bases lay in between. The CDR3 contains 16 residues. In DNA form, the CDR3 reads TGCAGCGTTGCATTGATGACAGGTTCCAAAGCAGATACGCAGTATTTT. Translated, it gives CSVALMTGSKADTQYF.

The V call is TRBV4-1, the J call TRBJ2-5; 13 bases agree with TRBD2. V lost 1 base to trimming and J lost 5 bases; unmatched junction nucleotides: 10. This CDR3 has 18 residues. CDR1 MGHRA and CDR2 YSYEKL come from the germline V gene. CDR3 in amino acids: CASSQVGTSGIRRETQYF. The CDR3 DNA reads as TGCGCCAGCAGCCAAGTGGGGACTAGCGGGATTCGGCGCGAGACCCAGTACTTC.

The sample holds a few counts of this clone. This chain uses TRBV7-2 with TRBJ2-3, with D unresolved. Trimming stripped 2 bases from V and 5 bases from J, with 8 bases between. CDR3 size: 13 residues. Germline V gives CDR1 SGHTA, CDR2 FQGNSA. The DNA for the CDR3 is TGTGCCAGCAGCTTAACAGTCGGAGATACGCAGTATTTT. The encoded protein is CASSLTVGDTQYF.